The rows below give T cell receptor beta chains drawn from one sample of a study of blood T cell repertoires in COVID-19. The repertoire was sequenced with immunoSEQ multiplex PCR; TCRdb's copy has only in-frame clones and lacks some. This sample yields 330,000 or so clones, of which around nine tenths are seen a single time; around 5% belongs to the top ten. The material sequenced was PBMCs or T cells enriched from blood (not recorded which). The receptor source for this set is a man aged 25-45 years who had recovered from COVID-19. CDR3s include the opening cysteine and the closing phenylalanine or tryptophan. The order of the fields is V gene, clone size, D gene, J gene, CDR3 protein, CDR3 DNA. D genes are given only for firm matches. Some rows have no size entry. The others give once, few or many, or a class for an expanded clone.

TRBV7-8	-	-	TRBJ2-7	CASSLYKGISYEQYF	TGTGCCAGCAGCTTATACAAGGGGATATCCTACGAGCAGTACTTC
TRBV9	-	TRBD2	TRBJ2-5	CASSLSGEETQYF	TGTGCCAGCAGCCTTAGCGGGGAAGAGACCCAGTACTTC
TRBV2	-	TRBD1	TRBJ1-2	CASSALTGRYGYTF	TGTGCCAGCAGTGCTTTGACAGGGCGATATGGCTACACCTTC
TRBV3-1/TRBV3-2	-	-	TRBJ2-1	CASSPWGDEQFF	TGTGCCAGCAGCCCATGGGGCGATGAGCAGTTCTTC
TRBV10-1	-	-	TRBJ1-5	CASSEFGNQPQHF	TGCGCCAGCAGTGAGTTCGGCAATCAGCCCCAGCATTTT
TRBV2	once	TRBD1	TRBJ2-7	CASSERTGSGEQYF	TGTGCCAGCAGTGAAAGGACAGGCTCGGGGGAGCAGTACTTC
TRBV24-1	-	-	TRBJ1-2	CATSDGQSPWGYTF	TGTGCCACCAGTGATGGACAGTCTCCTTGGGGCTACACCTTC
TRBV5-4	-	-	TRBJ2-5	CASSLYREETQYF	TGTGCCAGCAGCTTGTACAGGGAAGAGACCCAGTACTTC
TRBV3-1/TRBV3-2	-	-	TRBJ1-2	CASSPSPSPNYGYTF	TGTGCCAGCAGCCCCTCCCCTAGCCCAAACTATGGCTACACCTTC
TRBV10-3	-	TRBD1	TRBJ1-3	CAIGDRDSGNTIYF	TGTGCCATCGGGGACAGGGACTCTGGAAACACCATATATTTT
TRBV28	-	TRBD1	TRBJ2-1	CASSYSGTGTYNEQFF	TGTGCCAGCAGTTATTCCGGGACAGGGACCTACAATGAGCAGTTCTTC
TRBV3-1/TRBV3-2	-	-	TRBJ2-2	CASSHPLGGEVGELFF	TGTGCCAGCAGCCACCCTCTAGGAGGGGAGGTCGGGGAGCTGTTTTTT
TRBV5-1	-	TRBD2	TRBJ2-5	CASSGGLAPETQYF	TGCGCCAGCAGCGGGGGACTAGCCCCAGAGACCCAGTACTTC
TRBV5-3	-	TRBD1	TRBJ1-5	CARSRGQRSNQPQHF	TGTGCCAGAAGCAGGGGACAGAGAAGCAATCAGCCCCAGCATTTT
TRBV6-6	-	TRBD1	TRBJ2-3	CASSYSIARGTDTQYF	TGTGCCAGCAGTTACTCGATAGCCAGGGGGACAGATACGCAGTATTTT
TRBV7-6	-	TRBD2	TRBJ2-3	CASSLEAGGTDTQYF	TGTGCCAGCAGCTTAGAAGCGGGGGGCACAGATACGCAGTATTTT
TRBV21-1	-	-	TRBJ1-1	CASSKAGGGDTEAFF	TGTGCCAGCAGCAAAGCCGGAGGGGGGGACACTGAAGCTTTCTTT
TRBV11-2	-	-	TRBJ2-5	CASSQPRTASGQTQYF	TGTGCCAGCAGTCAACCTAGGACAGCCTCAGGGCAGACCCAGTACTTC
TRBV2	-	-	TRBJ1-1	CASSEALRGGLNTEAFF	TGTGCCAGCAGTGAAGCATTGAGAGGGGGTTTAAACACTGAAGCTTTCTTT
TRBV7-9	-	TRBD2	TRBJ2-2	CASRRGGTGELFF	TGTGCCAGCAGGAGGGGAGGGACCGGGGAGCTGTTTTTT